This is a list of T cell receptor beta chains from one sample in a study of blood T cells in healthy people across ages. TCRdb re-called the 5' RACE reads with MiXCR, one entry per CDR3 protein. The sample consists of about 600,000 distinct CDR3 sequences, around 48% of them appearing once. Sequencing was done on a sample of blood. The receptor set was obtained from a man older than 75 in good health. The CDR3 runs from the conserved cysteine through the conserved F or W. A D gene is named only where the DNA matches it firmly. Clone size is stated in some rows and not others, as once, few, many or a class when expanded.

j_call d_call v_call clone_size cdr3_length cdr3_aa cdr3_nt
TRBJ1-2 TRBD1 TRBV4-3 few 14 CASSPDRGRDGYTF TGCGCCAGCAGCCCGGACAGGGGGCGAGATGGCTACACCTTC
TRBJ2-7 NA TRBV20-1 NA 13 CSVRVGAPYEQYF TGCAGTGTTAGGGTAGGGGCCCCCTACGAGCAGTACTTC
TRBJ2-7 NA TRBV20-1 NA 11 CSARVAEEQYF TGCAGTGCTAGAGTCGCGGAGGAGCAGTACTTC
TRBJ2-2 NA TRBV6-6 many 17 CASSYSSRGAGTGELFF TGTGCCAGCAGTTACTCCTCCAGGGGCGCGGGCACCGGGGAGCTGTTTTTT
TRBJ2-1 NA TRBV25-1 NA 15 CASSEPREGIYEQFF TGTGCCAGCAGTGAACCCAGGGAAGGGATCTATGAGCAGTTCTTC
TRBJ2-7 TRBD1 TRBV29-1 few 12 CSVTRGSYEQYF TGCAGCGTTACCAGGGGGTCCTACGAGCAGTACTTC
TRBJ2-7 NA TRBV9 NA 14 CASSLLASGYEQYF TGTGCCAGCAGCCTTCTAGCGTCAGGCTACGAGCAGTACTTC
TRBJ2-5 TRBD2 TRBV10-2 NA 15 CASRLAGISQETQYF TGCGCCAGCAGACTAGCGGGGATAAGCCAAGAGACCCAGTACTTC
TRBJ2-7 NA TRBV6-2/TRBV6-3 NA 14 CASATGVSSYEQYF TGTGCCAGCGCAACGGGCGTTAGCTCCTACGAGCAGTACTTC
TRBJ1-6 NA TRBV12-3/TRBV12-4 NA 15 CASSLEDSYNSPLHF TGTGCCAGCAGTCTGGAGGACAGCTATAATTCACCCCTCCACTTT
TRBJ1-6 TRBD1 TRBV7-2 few 14 CASSHHRGDSPLHF TGTGCCAGCAGCCACCACAGGGGTGATTCACCCCTCCACTTT
TRBJ2-1 NA TRBV20-1 NA 14 CSATTPSSYNEQFF TGCAGTGCCACGACTCCATCCTCCTACAATGAGCAGTTCTTC
TRBJ2-5 NA TRBV29-1 NA 11 CSVALRETQYF TGCAGCGTCGCGCTAAGAGAGACCCAGTACTTC
TRBJ2-1 NA TRBV6-6 NA 14 CASSPAGGYNEQFF TGTGCCAGCAGCCCCGCTGGGGGTTACAATGAGCAGTTCTTC
TRBJ2-5 TRBD2 TRBV20-1 NA 15 CSASTSGRSQETQYF TGCAGTGCGTCGACTAGCGGGAGGAGTCAAGAGACCCAGTACTTC
TRBJ2-3 TRBD2 TRBV7-9 few 16 CASSPLGAGGTDTQYF TGTGCCAGCAGCCCCTTAGGAGCGGGGGGCACAGATACGCAGTATTTT
TRBJ1-4 NA TRBV12-3/TRBV12-4 few 13 CASSADTIEKLFF TGTGCCAGCAGCGCTGACACTATTGAAAAACTGTTTTTT
TRBJ1-6 NA TRBV3-1 NA 15 CASSQLSSYNSPLHF TGTGCCAGCAGCCAATTGAGCTCCTATAATTCACCCCTCCACTTT
TRBJ1-2 TRBD1 TRBV7-9 many 14 CASSQRGRGDGYTF TGTGCCAGCAGCCAACGTGGCAGGGGGGATGGCTACACCTTC
TRBJ1-5 NA TRBV6-2/TRBV6-3 NA 17 CASSRPGGRGLNQPQHF TGTGCCAGCAGTCGCCCGGGAGGTAGGGGGTTGAATCAGCCCCAGCATTTT
TRBJ2-3 NA TRBV20-1 few 11 CSARVRATQYF TGCAGTGCTCGCGTACGAGCGACGCAGTATTTT
TRBJ2-7 NA TRBV7-2 many 14 CASSLEGDSYEQYF TGTGCCAGCAGCTTAGAGGGGGATTCCTACGAGCAGTACTTC
TRBJ1-4 NA TRBV4-1 NA 18 CASSQDGAGFATNEKLFF TGCGCCAGCAGCCAAGATGGGGCAGGTTTCGCAACTAATGAAAAACTGTTTTTT
TRBJ2-4 TRBD2 TRBV6-6 few 15 CASSRSSGMGNIQYF TGTGCCAGCTCGAGGTCTAGCGGGATGGGAAACATTCAGTACTTC
TRBJ2-5 NA TRBV20-1 NA 12 CSAQPNQETQYF TGCAGTGCCCAACCTAACCAAGAGACCCAGTACTTC
TRBJ2-3 NA TRBV18 many 12 CASSPGTDTQYF TGTGCCAGCAGTCCCGGCACAGATACGCAGTATTTT